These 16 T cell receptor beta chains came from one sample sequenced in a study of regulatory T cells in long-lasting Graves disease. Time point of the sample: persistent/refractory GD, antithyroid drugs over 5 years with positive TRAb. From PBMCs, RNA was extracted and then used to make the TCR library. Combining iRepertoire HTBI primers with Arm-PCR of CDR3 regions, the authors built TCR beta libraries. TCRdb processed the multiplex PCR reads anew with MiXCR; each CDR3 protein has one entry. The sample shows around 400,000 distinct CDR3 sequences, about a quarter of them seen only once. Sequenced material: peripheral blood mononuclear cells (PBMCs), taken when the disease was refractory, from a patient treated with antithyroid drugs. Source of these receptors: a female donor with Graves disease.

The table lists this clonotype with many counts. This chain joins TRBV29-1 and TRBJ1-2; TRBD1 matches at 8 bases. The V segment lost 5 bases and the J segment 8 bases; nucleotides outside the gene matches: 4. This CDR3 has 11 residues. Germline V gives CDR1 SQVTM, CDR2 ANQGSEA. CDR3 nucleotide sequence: TGCAGCGTTTGGACAGGGAGCGGCTACACCTTC. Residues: CSVWTGSGYTF.

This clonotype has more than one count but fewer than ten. The DNA for the CDR3 is TGTGCCAGCAGCCCCTGGACAGGACAAGAGACCCAGTACTTC. This encodes CASSPWTGQETQYF. The rearrangement joins TRBV5-8 to TRBJ2-5; 7 nucleotides match TRBD1. The V segment lost 4 bases and the J segment 2 bases; nucleotides outside the gene matches: 5. Germline CDR1 reads SGHTS; CDR2 reads YDEGEE. This CDR3 has 14 amino acids.

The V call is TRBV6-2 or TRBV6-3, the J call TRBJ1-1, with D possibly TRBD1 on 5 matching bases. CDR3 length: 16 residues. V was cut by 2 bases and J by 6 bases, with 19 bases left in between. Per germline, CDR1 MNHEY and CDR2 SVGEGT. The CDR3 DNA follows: TGTGCCAGCAGTTACGGCGGGACCCTACCAGGCGCTGAAGCTTTCTTT. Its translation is CASSYGGTLPGAEAFF.

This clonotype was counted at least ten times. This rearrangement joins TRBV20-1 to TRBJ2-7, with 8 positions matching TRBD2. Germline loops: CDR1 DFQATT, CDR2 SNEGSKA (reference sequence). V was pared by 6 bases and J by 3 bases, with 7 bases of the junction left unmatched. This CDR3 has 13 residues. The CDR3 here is CSASGRSDYEQYF. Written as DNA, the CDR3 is TGCAGTGCCAGCGGGAGATCGGACTACGAGCAGTACTTC.

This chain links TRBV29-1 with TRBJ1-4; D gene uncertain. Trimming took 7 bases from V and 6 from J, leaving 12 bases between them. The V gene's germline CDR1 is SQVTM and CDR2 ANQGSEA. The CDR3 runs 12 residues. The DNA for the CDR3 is TGCAGCGCAGAGAGCGGCGATGAAAAACTGTTTTTT. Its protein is CSAESGDEKLFF.

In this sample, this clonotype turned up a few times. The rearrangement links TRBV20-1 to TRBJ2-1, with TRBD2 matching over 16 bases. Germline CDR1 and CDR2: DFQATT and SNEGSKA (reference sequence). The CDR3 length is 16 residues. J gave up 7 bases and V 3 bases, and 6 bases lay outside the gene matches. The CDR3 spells CSAREGLAGGPNEQFF. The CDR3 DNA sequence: TGCAGTGCTAGGGAGGGACTAGCGGGAGGGCCAAATGAGCAGTTCTTC.

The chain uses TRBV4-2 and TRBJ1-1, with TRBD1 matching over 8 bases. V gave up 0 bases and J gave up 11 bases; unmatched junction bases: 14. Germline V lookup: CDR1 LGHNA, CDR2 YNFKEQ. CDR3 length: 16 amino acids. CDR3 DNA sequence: TGTGCCAGCAGCCAAGATCTAGGACAGGGCGGCTTTGGGGCTTTCTTT. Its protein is CASSQDLGQGGFGAFF.

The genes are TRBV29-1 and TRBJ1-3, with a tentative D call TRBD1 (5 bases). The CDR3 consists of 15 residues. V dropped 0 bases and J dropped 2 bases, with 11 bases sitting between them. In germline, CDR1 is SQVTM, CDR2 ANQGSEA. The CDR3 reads CSVEDVQAPGNTIYF. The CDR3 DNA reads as TGCAGCGTTGAAGATGTACAGGCCCCTGGAAACACCATATATTTT.

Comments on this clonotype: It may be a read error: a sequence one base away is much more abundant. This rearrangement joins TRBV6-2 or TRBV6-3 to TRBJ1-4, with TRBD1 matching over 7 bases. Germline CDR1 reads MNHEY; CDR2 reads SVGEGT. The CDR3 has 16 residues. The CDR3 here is CASSYGTGTDNEKLVF. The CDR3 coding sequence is TGTGCCAGCAGTTATGGGACCGGGACAGATAATGAAAAACTGGTTTTT.

CDR3 region: CASSPVRGTTNEKLFF. The CDR3 nucleotides are TGTGCCAGCTCACCGGTTCGGGGAACAACTAATGAAAAACTGTTTTTT. The chain joins TRBV18 to TRBJ1-4; D is ambiguous. This CDR3 is built from 16 residues. The germline V and J ends were trimmed by 3 bases and 0 bases, with 11 bases remaining between them. CDR1 is KGHSH, CDR2 LQKENI, per germline.

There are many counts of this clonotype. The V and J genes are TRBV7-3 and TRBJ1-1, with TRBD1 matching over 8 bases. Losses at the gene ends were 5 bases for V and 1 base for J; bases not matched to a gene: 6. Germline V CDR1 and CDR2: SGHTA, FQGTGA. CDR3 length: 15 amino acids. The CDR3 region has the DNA TGTGCCAGCAGCATATCCGGGACAGGGAACACTGAAGCTTTCTTT. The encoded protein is CASSISGTGNTEAFF.

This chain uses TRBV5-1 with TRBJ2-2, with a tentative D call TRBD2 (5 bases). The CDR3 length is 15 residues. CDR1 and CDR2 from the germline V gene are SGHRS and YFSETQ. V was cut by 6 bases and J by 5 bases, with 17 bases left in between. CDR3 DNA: TGCGCCAGCACCCCACAGCGGACCCAAACCGGGGAGCTGTTTTTT. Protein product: CASTPQRTQTGELFF.

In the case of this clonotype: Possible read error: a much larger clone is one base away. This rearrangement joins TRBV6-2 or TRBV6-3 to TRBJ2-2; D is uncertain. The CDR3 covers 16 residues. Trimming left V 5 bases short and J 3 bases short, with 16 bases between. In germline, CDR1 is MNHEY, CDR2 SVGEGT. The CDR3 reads CASSPQLNWDTGELFF. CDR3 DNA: TGTGCCAGCAGTCCCCAATTAAATTGGGACACCGGGGAGCTGTTTTTT.

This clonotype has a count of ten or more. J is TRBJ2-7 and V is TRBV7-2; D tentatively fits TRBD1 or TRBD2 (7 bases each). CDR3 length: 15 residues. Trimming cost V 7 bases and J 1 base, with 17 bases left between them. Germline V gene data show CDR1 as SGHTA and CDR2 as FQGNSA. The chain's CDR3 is CASNDREGVSYEQYF. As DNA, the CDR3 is TGTGCCAGCAACGACAGGGAGGGAGTGTCCTACGAGCAGTACTTC.

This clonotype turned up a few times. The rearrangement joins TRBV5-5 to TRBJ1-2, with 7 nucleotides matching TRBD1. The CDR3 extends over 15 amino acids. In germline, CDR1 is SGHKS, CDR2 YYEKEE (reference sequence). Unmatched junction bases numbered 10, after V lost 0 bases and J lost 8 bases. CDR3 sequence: CASSLADAGGEGYTF. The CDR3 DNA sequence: TGTGCCAGCAGCTTGGCCGACGCAGGGGGGGAAGGCTACACCTTC.

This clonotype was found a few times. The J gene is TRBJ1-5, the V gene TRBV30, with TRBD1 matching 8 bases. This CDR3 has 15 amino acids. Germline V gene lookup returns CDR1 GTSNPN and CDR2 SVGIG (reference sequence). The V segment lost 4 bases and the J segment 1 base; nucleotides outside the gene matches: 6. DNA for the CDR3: TGTGCCTGGAACCAGGGGGCAGGCAGCAATCAGCCCCAGCATTTT. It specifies CAWNQGAGSNQPQHF.